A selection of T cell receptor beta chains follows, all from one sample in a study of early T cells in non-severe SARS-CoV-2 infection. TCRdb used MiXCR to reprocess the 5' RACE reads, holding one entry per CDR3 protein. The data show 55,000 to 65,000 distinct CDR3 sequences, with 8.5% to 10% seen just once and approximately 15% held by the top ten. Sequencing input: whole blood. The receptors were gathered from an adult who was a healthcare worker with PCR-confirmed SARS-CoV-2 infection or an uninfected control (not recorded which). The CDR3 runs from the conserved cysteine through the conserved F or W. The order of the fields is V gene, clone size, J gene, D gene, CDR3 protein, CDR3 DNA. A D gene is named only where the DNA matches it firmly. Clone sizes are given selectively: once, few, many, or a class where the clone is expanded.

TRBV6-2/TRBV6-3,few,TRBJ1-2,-,CASTPAYRNYGYTF,TGTGCCAGCACACCCGCCTATCGGAACTATGGCTACACCTTC
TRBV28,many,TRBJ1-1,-,CASSLLGGAGSAFF,TGTGCCAGCAGTTTATTGGGGGGCGCCGGCTCAGCTTTCTTT
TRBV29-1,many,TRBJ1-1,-,CSVAGQGTEAFF,TGCAGCGTTGCTGGGCAAGGGACTGAAGCTTTCTTT
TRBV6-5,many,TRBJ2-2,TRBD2,CASSQGLAGGGRGELFF,TGTGCCAGCAGTCAGGGACTAGCGGGAGGCGGTAGAGGGGAGCTGTTTTTT
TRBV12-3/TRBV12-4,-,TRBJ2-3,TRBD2,CASSLRGRARDTQYF,TGTGCCAGCAGTTTACGTGGGAGGGCCAGAGATACGCAGTATTTT
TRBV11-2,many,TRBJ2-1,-,CASSRLSSYNEQFF,TGTGCCAGCAGTCGACTGTCCTCCTACAATGAGCAGTTCTTC
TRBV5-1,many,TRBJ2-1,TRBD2,CASSLTGLGWYNEQFF,TGCGCCAGCAGCTTGACCGGACTAGGATGGTACAATGAGCAGTTCTTC
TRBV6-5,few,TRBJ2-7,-,CASRPSTGAYEQYF,TGTGCCAGCAGACCTTCGACAGGAGCCTACGAGCAGTACTTC
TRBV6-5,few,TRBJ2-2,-,CASRLGTGELFF,TGTGCCAGCAGGCTAGGGACCGGGGAGCTGTTTTTT
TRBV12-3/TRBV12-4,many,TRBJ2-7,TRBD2,CASSERTSGNYEQYF,TGTGCCAGCAGCGAGCGGACTAGCGGAAACTACGAGCAGTACTTC
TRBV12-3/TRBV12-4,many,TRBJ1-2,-,CASSLIAGNYGYTF,TGTGCCAGCAGTTTAATCGCAGGAAACTATGGCTACACCTTC
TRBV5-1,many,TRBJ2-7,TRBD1,CASSLGGTGSYEQYF,TGCGCCAGCAGCTTAGGGGGGACAGGGTCCTACGAGCAGTACTTC
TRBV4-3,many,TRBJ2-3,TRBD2,CASSQDLAADTQYF,TGCGCCAGCAGCCAAGATCTAGCGGCAGATACGCAGTATTTT
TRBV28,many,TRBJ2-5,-,CASSWGGGPRSETQYF,TGTGCCAGCAGTTGGGGTGGAGGCCCTAGGTCGGAGACCCAGTACTTC
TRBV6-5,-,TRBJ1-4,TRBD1,CASSPGTANEKLFF,TGTGCCAGCAGTCCCGGGACAGCGAATGAAAAACTGTTTTTT
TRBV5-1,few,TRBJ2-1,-,CASSLGNPGNEQFF,TGCGCCAGCAGCTTGGGCAACCCGGGCAATGAGCAGTTCTTC
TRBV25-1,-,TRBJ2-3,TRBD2,CASSAITGGITDTQYF,TGTGCCAGCAGTGCCATTACGGGAGGAATCACAGATACGCAGTATTTT
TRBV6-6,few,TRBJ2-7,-,CASSSPTDYEQYF,TGTGCCAGCAGTTCCCCGACTGACTACGAGCAGTACTTC
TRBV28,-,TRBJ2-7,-,CASMGDGLYEQYF,TGTGCCAGCATGGGGGACGGACTATACGAGCAGTACTTC
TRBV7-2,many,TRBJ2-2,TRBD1,CASRPTGGWTGELFF,TGTGCCAGTAGACCAACAGGGGGGTGGACCGGGGAGCTGTTTTTT
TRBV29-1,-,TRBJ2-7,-,CSVEDRSYEQYF,TGCAGCGTGGAGGATAGAAGCTACGAGCAGTACTTC
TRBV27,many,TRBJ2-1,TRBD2,CASSLRVQRDRDNEQFF,TGTGCCAGCAGTCTCCGCGTGCAGCGGGATCGGGACAATGAGCAGTTCTTC
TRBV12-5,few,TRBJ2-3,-,CASGLVPGDTQYF,TGTGCTAGTGGTTTGGTACCAGGGGATACGCAGTATTTT
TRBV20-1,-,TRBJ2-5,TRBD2,CSARLAGKETQYF,TGCAGTGCTAGACTAGCGGGTAAAGAGACCCAGTACTTC
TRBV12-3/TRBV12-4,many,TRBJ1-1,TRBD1,CASSHGQGEAFF,TGTGCCAGCAGTCATGGACAGGGCGAAGCTTTCTTT
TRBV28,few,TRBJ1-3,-,CASRSSENTIYF,TGTGCCAGCAGGAGTTCTGAAAACACCATATATTTT
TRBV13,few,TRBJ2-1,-,CASSYPLGEQFF,TGTGCCAGCAGCTACCCCCTCGGCGAGCAGTTCTTC
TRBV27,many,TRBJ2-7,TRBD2,CASSVAGGLNEQYF,TGTGCCAGCAGTGTAGCGGGAGGCCTCAACGAGCAGTACTTC
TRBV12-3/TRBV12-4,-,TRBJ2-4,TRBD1,CASSEQGAAKKNIQYF,TGTGCCAGCAGTGAACAGGGGGCGGCCAAAAAAAACATTCAGTACTTC